This T cell receptor (beta chain) was sequenced for a study of cytomegalovirus exposure and HLA in healthy donors. The study, taken as a whole, reports: There were several of the most significant clusters that appeared linked to common viral pathogens in a later analysis.

The table lists this clone with a few counts. The antigen is unknown. CDR3 length: 15 amino acids. Deletions cut 0 bases from V and 7 bases from J, with 17 bases between. Germline assignment: CDR1 SGDLS and CDR2 YYNGEE. Primers: 60 Vbeta forward and 13 Jbeta reverse. The protocol was immunoSEQ multiplex PCR, while the TCRdb copy is restricted to in-frame clones and leaves out a portion. In the table there are some 190,000 clones, less than 85% of which are singletons. The TCR comes from a man younger than 40 in good health and CMV-seropositive. The genes are TRBV9 and TRBJ2-7; D may be TRBD1 (7 bases). The sample taken for sequencing was PBMCs. The DNA of the CDR3 is TGTGCCAGCAGCGTAGGAAATAAGGGGGCGGGAGAGCAGTACTTC. Its protein product is CASSVGNKGAGEQYF.